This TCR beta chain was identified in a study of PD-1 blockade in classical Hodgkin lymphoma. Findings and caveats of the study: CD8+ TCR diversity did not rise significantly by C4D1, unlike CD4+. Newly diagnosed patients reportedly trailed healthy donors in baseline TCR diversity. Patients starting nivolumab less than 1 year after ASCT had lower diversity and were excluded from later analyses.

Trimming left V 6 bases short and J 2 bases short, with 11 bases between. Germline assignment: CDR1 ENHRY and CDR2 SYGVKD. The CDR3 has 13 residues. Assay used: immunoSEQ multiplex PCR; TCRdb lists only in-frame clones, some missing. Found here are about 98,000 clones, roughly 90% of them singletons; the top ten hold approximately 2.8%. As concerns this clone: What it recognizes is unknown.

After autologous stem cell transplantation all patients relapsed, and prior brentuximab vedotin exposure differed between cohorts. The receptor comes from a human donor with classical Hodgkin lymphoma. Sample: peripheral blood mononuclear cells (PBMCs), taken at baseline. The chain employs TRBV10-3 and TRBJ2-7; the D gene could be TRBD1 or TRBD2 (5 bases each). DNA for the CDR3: TGTGCCATCAGCCGGGACGGTCCCTACGAGCAGTACTTC. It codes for CAISRDGPYEQYF.